The 23 T cell receptor beta chains below were found in one sample sequenced in a study of blood T cell repertoires in COVID-19. Profiling relied on immunoSEQ multiplex PCR, and the TCRdb table lists in-frame clones only, not all of them. The repertoire holds 20,000 to 25,000 clones, with around nine tenths as singletons. Sequenced sample: peripheral blood. The receptors derive from a human donor with active COVID-19. The donor label of this sample is uncertain.

The genes are TRBV10-3 and TRBJ1-5; TRBD1 is a possible D gene (5 bases). This CDR3 region has 15 residues. Germline assignment: CDR1 ENHRY and CDR2 SYGVKD. Trimming took 3 bases from V and 7 from J, leaving 16 bases between them. The CDR3 sequence: CAISDVGDLGQPQHF. CDR3 in DNA: TGTGCCATCAGTGATGTAGGGGATCTGGGACAGCCCCAGCATTTT.

V is TRBV5-1 and J is TRBJ2-1; D may be TRBD2 (6 bases). The CDR3 runs 13 residues. Germline CDR1 SGHRS, CDR2 YFSETQ. Trimming stripped 4 bases from V and 16 bases from J, with 21 bases between. Here the CDR3 DNA reads TGCGCCAGCAGCACGCATCTGGGGACTTCTCTATTCTTC. This codes for CASSTHLGTSLFF.

The rearrangement joins TRBV20-1 to TRBJ2-7; no clear D gene. Trimming removed 0 bases at V and 6 bases at J, with 6 bases between. The germline V gene has CDR1 DFQATT and CDR2 SNEGSKA (reference sequence). The CDR3 totals 11 residues. The CDR3 reads CSARDRLEQYF. The CDR3 nucleotides are TGCAGTGCTAGAGATCGACTCGAGCAGTACTTC.

The V gene is TRBV28, the J gene TRBJ2-7, with 12 bases lining up with TRBD2. The CDR3 runs to 16 residues. With V trimmed by 5 bases and J by 1 base, 6 bases remained unmatched. Germline V gene sequence: CDR1 MDHEN, CDR2 SYDVKM. The CDR3 DNA reads TGTGCCAGCAGTGGGCTAGCGGGAGGGAAATCCTACGAGCAGTACTTC. This encodes CASSGLAGGKSYEQYF.

This clone was recorded only once. V usage is TRBV7-2 and J usage is TRBJ2-6; 12 nucleotides align to TRBD1. The germline CDR1 and CDR2 sequences are SGHTA and FQGNSA. With 5 bases clipped from V and 2 bases from J, the junction kept 1 base outside the gene matches. The CDR3 loop spans 16 amino acids. The DNA of the CDR3 is TGTGCCAGCAGCCGGGACAGGGGGCCTGGGGCCAACGTCCTGACTTTC. This sequence encodes CASSRDRGPGANVLTF. Supplemented by reference TRBV7-2 and TRBJ2-6, the full variable domain reads GAGVSQSPSNKVTEKGKDVELRCDPISGHTALYWYRQSLGQGLEFLIYFQGNSAPDKSGLPSDRFSAERTGGSVSTLTIQRTQQEDSAVYLCASSRDRGPGANVLTFGAGSRLTVL.

V and J are TRBV30 and TRBJ2-5; 7 bases fit TRBD2. The CDR3 contains 14 residues. The V gene end was trimmed by 0 bases and the J gene end by 2 bases; junction bases not matched to a gene: 3. Germline V gives CDR1 GTSNPN, CDR2 SVGIG (reference sequence). The CDR3 region is CAWSVTSVQETQYF. CDR3 bases: TGTGCCTGGAGTGTTACTAGCGTGCAAGAGACCCAGTACTTC.

The genes are TRBV10-1 and TRBJ2-2; D is unresolved. The CDR3 contains 12 residues. The V end lost 4 bases, the J end lost 4 bases, and 4 bases lay between the germline ends. The V gene's germline CDR1 is WNHNN and CDR2 SYGVQD (reference sequence). CDR3: CASSGSTGELFF. CDR3 sequence (DNA): TGCGCCAGCAGTGGCAGCACCGGGGAGCTGTTTTTT.

The rearrangement uses TRBV12-3 or TRBV12-4 and TRBJ2-1; maybe TRBD1 (6 bases). V was pared by 6 bases and J by 8 bases, with 14 bases between. The CDR3 length is 13 residues. In DNA, the CDR3 is TGTGCCAGCAGCAAAACAGGGATCCATGAGCAGTTCTTC. This sequence encodes CASSKTGIHEQFF.

This chain connects TRBV19 to TRBJ2-2, with D tentatively TRBD1 (8 bases). CDR3 length: 20 amino acids. Germline values: CDR1 LNHDA, CDR2 SQIVND (reference sequence). The V and J ends lost 8 bases and 6 bases respectively, with 34 bases between them. The DNA for the CDR3 is TGTGCCAGTTCCGACGGGCCTAGCGGCCCACTCACAGGGGGGGCCGGGGAGCTGTTTTTT. Residues: CASSDGPSGPLTGGAGELFF. Filled out from reference TRBV19 and TRBJ2-2, the complete variable domain reads DGGITQSPKYLFRKEGQNVTLSCEQNLNHDAMYWYRQDPGQGLRLIYYSQIVNDFQKGDIAEGYSVSREKKESFPLTVTSAQKNPTAFYLCASSDGPSGPLTGGAGELFFGEGSRLTVL.

The chain is built from TRBV7-8 and TRBJ2-6; TRBD1 matches 7 bases. The V segment lost 2 bases and the J segment 2 bases; nucleotides outside the gene matches: 6. Germline-derived CDR1 and CDR2 are SGHVS and FQNEAQ. This CDR3 is built from 17 residues. Here the CDR3 reads CASSLRTGRTGANVLTF. As DNA, the CDR3 is TGTGCCAGCAGCTTAAGGACAGGCAGGACTGGGGCCAACGTCCTGACTTTC.

This clone is deemed medium-sized. The DNA for the CDR3 is TGTGCCAGCAGTTTACCGACCGGACAGACGTACGAGCAGTACTTC. This encodes CASSLPTGQTYEQYF. The chain is built from TRBV28 and TRBJ2-7; maybe TRBD1 (6 bases). CDR1 and CDR2 (germline): MDHEN, SYDVKM. Trimming pared 2 bases from V and 4 bases from J, leaving 15 bases between. This CDR3 is 15 amino acids long.

The CDR3, as DNA: TGCGCCAGCAGCCGCGGGACCCAAAGAGGTGCGGAGCCCCAGCATTTT. Protein sequence: CASSRGTQRGAEPQHF. The chain links TRBV4-1 to TRBJ1-5; TRBD1 might be the D (5 bases). Germline CDR1 reads MGHRA; CDR2 reads YSYEKL. The CDR3 contains 16 residues. The V end lost 4 bases, the J end lost 8 bases, and 21 bases lay between the germline ends.

V usage is TRBV19 and J usage is TRBJ2-7, with no clear D. Trimming pared 9 bases from V and 4 bases from J, leaving 4 bases between. This CDR3 has 9 amino acids. Germline lookup yields CDR1 LNHDA and CDR2 SQIVND (reference sequence). Here the CDR3 reads CARAYEQYF. CDR3 coding DNA: TGTGCCAGAGCGTACGAGCAGTACTTC.

This chain joins TRBV12-3 or TRBV12-4 and TRBJ2-3, with a possible D match to TRBD1 (6 bases). The CDR3 spans 11 residues. V was cut by 6 bases and J by 9 bases, with 10 bases left in between. The CDR3 here is CASRSRGTQYF. The CDR3 DNA is TGTGCCAGCAGGTCTAGGGGGACGCAGTATTTT.

The rearrangement uses TRBV27 and TRBJ2-7, with D perhaps TRBD2 (6 bases). Germline-derived CDR1 and CDR2 are MNHEY and SMNVEV (reference sequence). Deletions cut 3 bases from V and 7 bases from J, with 19 bases between. The CDR3 is 15 residues long. CDR3 amino acids: CASSLSGTAGLEQYF. The CDR3 coding sequence is TGTGCCAGCAGTTTGAGTGGGACTGCGGGACTGGAGCAGTACTTC.

The chain uses TRBV28 and TRBJ2-7; 11 nucleotides align to TRBD2. J was trimmed by 5 bases and V by 4 bases; bases with no gene match: 10. Germline V gene sequence: CDR1 MDHEN, CDR2 SYDVKM. CDR3 length: 16 residues. Written as DNA, the CDR3 is TGTGCCAGCAGTTCCGTAGCGGGAGGGCGACGGAACGAGCAGTACTTC. This encodes CASSSVAGGRRNEQYF. The complete variable domain, with remaining parts taken from reference TRBV28 and TRBJ2-7, reads DVKVTQSSRYLVKRTGEKVFLECVQDMDHENMFWYRQDPGLGLRLIYFSYDVKMKEKGDIPEGYSVSREKKERFSLILESASTNQTSMYLCASSSVAGGRRNEQYFGPGTRLTVT.

The gene calls are TRBV9 and TRBJ1-2; 11 nucleotides agree with TRBD1. V lost 4 bases and J lost 5; bases outside the gene matches: 7. This CDR3 spans 15 amino acids. CDR1 and CDR2 (germline): SGDLS, YYNGEE. CDR3 DNA: TGTGCCAGCAGCATAGGGACAGGGGGGTTTTATGGCTACACCTTC. As protein: CASSIGTGGFYGYTF.

This chain joins TRBV14 and TRBJ2-1; D remains unclear. V dropped 3 bases and J dropped 8 bases, with 14 bases sitting between them. This CDR3 region has 14 residues. Germline CDR1 and CDR2: SGHDN and FVKESK. The CDR3 sequence: CASSQPSRYYEQFF. The CDR3 nucleotides are TGTGCCAGCAGCCAGCCGAGCCGGTATTATGAGCAGTTCTTC.

The gene calls are TRBV27 and TRBJ2-1; D is undetermined. The CDR3 has 11 amino acids. The ends were cut back, 6 bases at V and 5 bases at J, with 5 bases in the middle. The germline CDR1 and CDR2 sequences are MNHEY and SMNVEV (reference sequence). DNA of the CDR3: TGTGCCAGCAGCCAGGACAATGAGCAGTTCTTC. Amino acids: CASSQDNEQFF.

The genes are TRBV11-3 and TRBJ2-7, with TRBD1 identical over 9 bases. Germline CDR1 reads SGHNT; CDR2 reads YENEEA. V lost 1 base, J lost 0 bases, and 4 bases stayed unmatched. This CDR3 is 16 amino acids long. The CDR3 protein is CASSLAGQGYSYEQYF. CDR3 in DNA: TGTGCCAGCAGCTTAGCGGGACAGGGATACTCCTACGAGCAGTACTTC.

This clone was seen only a few times. CDR3 protein: CASSKTQGRDTEAFF. CDR3 sequence (DNA): TGTGCCAGTAGTAAAACTCAGGGTCGTGACACTGAAGCTTTCTTT. The V and J genes are TRBV19 and TRBJ1-1, with D perhaps matching TRBD1 (5 bases). The CDR3 covers 15 residues. Per the germline V gene, CDR1 is LNHDA and CDR2 is SQIVND (reference sequence). The germline V and J ends were trimmed by 4 bases and 3 bases, with 15 bases remaining between them.

This clone was observed once. This rearrangement joins TRBV6-5 to TRBJ1-1; 8 bases fit TRBD1. There are 14 residues in the CDR3. CDR1 is MNHEY, CDR2 SVGAGI, per germline. J lost 1 base, V lost 8 bases, and 6 bases had no gene match. Written as DNA, the CDR3 is TGTGCCAGCGGGAGACAGGGGAAGAACACTGAAGCTTTCTTT. It yields the protein CASGRQGKNTEAFF.

This chain links TRBV28 with TRBJ1-1; D ambiguous. Germline loops: CDR1 MDHEN, CDR2 SYDVKM. The CDR3 is made up of 12 amino acids. V was pared by 6 bases and J by 7 bases, with 12 bases between. CDR3 DNA: TGTGCCAGCAGCCGAAACACATATGAAGCTTTCTTT. The encoded protein is CASSRNTYEAFF.